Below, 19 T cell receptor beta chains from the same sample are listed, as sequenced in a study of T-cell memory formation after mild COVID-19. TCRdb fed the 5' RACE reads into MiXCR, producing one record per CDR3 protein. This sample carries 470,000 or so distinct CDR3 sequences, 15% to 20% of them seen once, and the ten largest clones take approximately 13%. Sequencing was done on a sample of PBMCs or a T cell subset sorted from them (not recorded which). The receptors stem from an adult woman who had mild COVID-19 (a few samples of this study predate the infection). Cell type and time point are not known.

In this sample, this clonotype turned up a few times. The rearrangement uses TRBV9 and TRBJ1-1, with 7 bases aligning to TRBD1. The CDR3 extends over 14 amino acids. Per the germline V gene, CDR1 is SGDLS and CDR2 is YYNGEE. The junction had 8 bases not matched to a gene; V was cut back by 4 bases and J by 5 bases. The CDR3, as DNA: TGTGCCAGCAGCCCTTCGACAGGGAGGACTGAAGCTTTCTTT. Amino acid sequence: CASSPSTGRTEAFF.

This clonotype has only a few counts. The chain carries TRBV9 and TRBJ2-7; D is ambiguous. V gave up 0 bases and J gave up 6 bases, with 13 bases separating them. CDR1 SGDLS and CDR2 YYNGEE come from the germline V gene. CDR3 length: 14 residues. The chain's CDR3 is CASSVAGFGGEQYF. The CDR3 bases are TGTGCCAGCAGCGTAGCGGGTTTCGGTGGCGAGCAGTACTTC.

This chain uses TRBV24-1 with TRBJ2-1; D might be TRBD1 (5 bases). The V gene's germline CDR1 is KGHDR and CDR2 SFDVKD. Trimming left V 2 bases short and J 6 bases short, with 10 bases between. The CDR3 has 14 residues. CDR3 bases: TGTGCCACCAGTGATTCTCAGGGTCGCAATGAGCAGTTCTTC. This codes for CATSDSQGRNEQFF.

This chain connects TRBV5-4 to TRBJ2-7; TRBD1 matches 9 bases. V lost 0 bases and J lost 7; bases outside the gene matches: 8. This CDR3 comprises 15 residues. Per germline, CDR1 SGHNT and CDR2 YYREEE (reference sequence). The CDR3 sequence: CASSLADRGLREQYF. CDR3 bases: TGTGCCAGCAGCTTGGCGGACAGGGGACTAAGAGAGCAGTACTTC.

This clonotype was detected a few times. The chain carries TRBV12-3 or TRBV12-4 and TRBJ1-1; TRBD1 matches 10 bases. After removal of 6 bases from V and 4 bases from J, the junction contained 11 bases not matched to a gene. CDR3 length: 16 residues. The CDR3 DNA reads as TGTGCCAGCAGACTCTCGACAGGGGGCAGGGGCACTGAAGCTTTCTTT. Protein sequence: CASRLSTGGRGTEAFF.

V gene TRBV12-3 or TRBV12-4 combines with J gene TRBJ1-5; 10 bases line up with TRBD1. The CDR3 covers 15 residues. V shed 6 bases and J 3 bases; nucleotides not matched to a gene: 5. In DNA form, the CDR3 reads TGTGCCAGCAGGCCCGGGACAGGGGACAATCAGCCCCAGCATTTT. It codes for CASRPGTGDNQPQHF.

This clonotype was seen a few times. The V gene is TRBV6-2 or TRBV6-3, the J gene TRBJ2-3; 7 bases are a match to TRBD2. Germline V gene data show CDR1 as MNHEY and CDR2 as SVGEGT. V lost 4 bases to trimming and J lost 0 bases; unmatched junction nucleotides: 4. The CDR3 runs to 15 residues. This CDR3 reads CASSFTAGSTDTQYF. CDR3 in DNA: TGTGCCAGCAGTTTCACAGCGGGGAGCACAGATACGCAGTATTTT.

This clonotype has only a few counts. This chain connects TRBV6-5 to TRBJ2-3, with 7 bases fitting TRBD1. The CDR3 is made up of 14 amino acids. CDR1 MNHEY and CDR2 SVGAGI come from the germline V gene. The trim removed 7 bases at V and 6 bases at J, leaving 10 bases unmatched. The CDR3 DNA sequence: TGTGCCAGCAAGAACAGGGGTCACGAGGATACGCAGTATTTT. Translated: CASKNRGHEDTQYF.

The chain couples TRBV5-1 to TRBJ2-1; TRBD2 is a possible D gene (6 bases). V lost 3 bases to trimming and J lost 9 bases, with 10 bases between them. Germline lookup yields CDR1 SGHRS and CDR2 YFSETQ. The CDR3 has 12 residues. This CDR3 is CASSWGDTEQFF. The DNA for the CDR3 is TGCGCCAGCAGCTGGGGGGATACTGAGCAGTTCTTC.

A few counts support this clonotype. In DNA, the CDR3 is TGTGCCAGCAGCTTCGAACTGGGGGAGCTGTTTTTT. It translates to CASSFELGELFF. The V gene is TRBV11-2, the J gene TRBJ2-2; D is unresolved. Trimming pared 3 bases from V and 8 bases from J, leaving 7 bases between. The CDR3 has 12 residues. CDR1 SGHAT and CDR2 FQNNGV come from the germline V gene.

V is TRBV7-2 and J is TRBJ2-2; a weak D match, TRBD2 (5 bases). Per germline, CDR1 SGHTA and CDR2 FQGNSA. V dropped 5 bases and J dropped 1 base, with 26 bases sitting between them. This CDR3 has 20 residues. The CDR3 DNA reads TGTGCCAGCAGCCAGGAACCCTATCTTTGGGTAGCGAAGAACACCGGGGAGCTGTTTTTT. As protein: CASSQEPYLWVAKNTGELFF.

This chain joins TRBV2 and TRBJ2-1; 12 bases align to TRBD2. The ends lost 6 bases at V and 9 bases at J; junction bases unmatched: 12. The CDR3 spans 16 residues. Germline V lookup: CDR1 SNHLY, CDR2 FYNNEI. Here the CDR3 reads CASSRTSGALTSEQFF. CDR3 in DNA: TGTGCCAGCAGCCGGACTAGCGGGGCCCTTACAAGTGAGCAGTTCTTC.

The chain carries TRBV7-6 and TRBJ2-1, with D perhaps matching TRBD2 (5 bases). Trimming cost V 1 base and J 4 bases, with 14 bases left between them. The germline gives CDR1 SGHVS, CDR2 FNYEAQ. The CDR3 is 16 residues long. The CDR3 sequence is CASSLGPRLTYNEQFF. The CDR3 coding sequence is TGTGCCAGCAGCTTAGGGCCGAGACTAACATACAATGAGCAGTTCTTC.

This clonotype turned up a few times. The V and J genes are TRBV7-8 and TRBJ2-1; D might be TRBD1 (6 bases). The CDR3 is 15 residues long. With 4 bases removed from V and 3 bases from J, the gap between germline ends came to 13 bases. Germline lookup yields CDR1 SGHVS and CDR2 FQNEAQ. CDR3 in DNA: TGTGCCAGCAGCTCGGGACACAGTTTCTACAATGAGCAGTTCTTC. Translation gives CASSSGHSFYNEQFF.

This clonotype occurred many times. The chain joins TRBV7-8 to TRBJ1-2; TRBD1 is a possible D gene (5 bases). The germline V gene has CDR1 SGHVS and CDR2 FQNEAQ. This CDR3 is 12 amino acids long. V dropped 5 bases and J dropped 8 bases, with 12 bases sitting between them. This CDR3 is CASSPGGGGYTF. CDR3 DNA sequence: TGTGCCAGCAGCCCCGGGGGAGGCGGCTACACCTTC.

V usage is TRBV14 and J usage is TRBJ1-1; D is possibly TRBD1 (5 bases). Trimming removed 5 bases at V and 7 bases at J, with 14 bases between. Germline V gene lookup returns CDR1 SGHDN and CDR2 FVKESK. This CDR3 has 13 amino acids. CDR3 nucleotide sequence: TGTGCCAGCAGCTCCCACGGGGGTAGTGAAGCTTTCTTT. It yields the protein CASSSHGGSEAFF.

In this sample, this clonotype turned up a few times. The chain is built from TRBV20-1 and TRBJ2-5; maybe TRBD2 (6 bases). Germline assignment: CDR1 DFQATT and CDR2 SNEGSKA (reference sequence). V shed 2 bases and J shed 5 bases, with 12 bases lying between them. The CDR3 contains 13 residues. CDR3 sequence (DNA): TGCAGTGCTAGACGGGACTCCGCTGAGACCCAGTACTTC. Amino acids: CSARRDSAETQYF.

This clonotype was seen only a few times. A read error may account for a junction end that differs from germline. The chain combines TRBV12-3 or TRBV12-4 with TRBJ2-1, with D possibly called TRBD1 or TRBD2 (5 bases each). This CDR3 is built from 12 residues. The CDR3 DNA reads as TGTGCCAGCAGTCACTCCGGGACCACCCCCCGCTTC. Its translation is CASSHSGTTPRF.

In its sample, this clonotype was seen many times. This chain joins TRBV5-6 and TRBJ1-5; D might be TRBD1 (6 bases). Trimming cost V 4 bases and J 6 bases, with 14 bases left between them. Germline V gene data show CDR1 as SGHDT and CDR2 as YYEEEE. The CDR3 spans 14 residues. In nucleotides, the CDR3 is TGTGCCAGCAGCCGACCAGGGGTGGGTCAGCCCCAGCATTTT. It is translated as CASSRPGVGQPQHF.